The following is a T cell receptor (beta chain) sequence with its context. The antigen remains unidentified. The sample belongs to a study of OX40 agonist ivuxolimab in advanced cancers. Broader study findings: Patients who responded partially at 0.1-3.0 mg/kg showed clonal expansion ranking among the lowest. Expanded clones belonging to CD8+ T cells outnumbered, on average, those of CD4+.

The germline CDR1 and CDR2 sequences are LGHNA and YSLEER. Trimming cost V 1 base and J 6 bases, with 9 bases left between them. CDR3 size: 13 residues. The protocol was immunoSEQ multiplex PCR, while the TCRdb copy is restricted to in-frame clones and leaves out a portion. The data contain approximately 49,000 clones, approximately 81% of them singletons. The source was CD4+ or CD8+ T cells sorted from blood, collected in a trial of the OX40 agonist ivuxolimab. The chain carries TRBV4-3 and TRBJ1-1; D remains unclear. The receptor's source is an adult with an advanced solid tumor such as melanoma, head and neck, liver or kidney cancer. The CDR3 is CASSQGPVAEAFF. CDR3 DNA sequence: TGCGCCAGCAGCCAAGGGCCAGTGGCTGAAGCTTTCTTT.